This T cell receptor (beta chain) is from a study of cytomegalovirus exposure and HLA in healthy donors. Study findings and constraints: Cytomegalovirus association was listed for 150 to 200 TCR beta chains. It was reported that the classifier diagnosed cytomegalovirus status with high specificity and sensitivity in both the original and validation cohorts.

TCRdb's copy holds only in-frame clones and misses some; the assay was immunoSEQ multiplex PCR. The data show fewer than 120,000 clones, approximately 90% seen once. CDR1 and CDR2 from the germline V gene are MDHEN and SYDVKM. Trimming took off 7 bases at V and 3 bases at J, with 9 bases between the two ends. The CDR3 is 12 residues long. This clone was counted between two and nine times. Antigen specificity is unknown. J is TRBJ1-1 and V is TRBV28; weak D call: TRBD1 (5 bases). This clonotype originated in a woman in her 30s in good health and CMV-seropositive. Sequencing was performed on PBMCs. The CDR3 nucleotides read TGTGCCAGCATAGGGGTGGACACTGAAGCTTTCTTT. Residues: CASIGVDTEAFF.